The present T cell receptor (beta chain) was sequenced within a study of cytomegalovirus exposure and HLA in healthy donors. Data came from immunoSEQ multiplex PCR; TCRdb stores just in-frame clones and leaves some out. Of about 56,000 clones in the sample, approximately 93% are singletons; the top ten hold 1.5% to 2%. Comments on this clone: Its antigen remains unidentified.

Germline loops: CDR1 MNHEY, CDR2 SVGAGI. Trimming removed 2 bases from V and 4 bases from J; junction bases left unmatched: 2. CDR3 length: 13 amino acids. Study-wide results and limits: In vitro confirmation showed a few CMV-associated chains to be CMV antigen specific.

The sequenced sample consisted of PBMCs. The clonotype comes from a woman in her late teens or twenties in good health and CMV-seropositive. The V and J genes are TRBV6-5 and TRBJ2-7; TRBD1 matches at 7 bases. The CDR3, as DNA: TGTGCCAGCAGTTACGGGACAGATTACGAGCAGTACTTC. Amino acid sequence: CASSYGTDYEQYF.